These T cell receptor beta chains were read from a single sample in a study of CD8+CD57+ T cells in acquired aplastic anemia. TCRdb reprocessed the reads with MiXCR, giving one entry per CDR3 protein. Altogether roughly 170,000 distinct CDR3 sequences are present, 50% to 75% being singletons, with the ten largest covering roughly 44%. The specimen was sorted CD4+, CD8+, or CD8+CD57+ T cells (not recorded which) from PBMCs. The receptors were gathered from a human donor in good health. The conserved cysteine and the conserved F or W are not part of the CDR3 here. Size is omitted from some rows. Given values are once, few, many or a class for expanded clones.

V gene	J gene	clone size	CDR3 protein
TRBV6-5	TRBJ2-7	many	ASSTSPRGVYEQY
TRBV7-3	TRBJ2-1	.	ASSQDRVGYNEQF
TRBV14	TRBJ2-2	many	ASSQSPGGAYTGELF
TRBV7-2	TRBJ1-6	few	ASSLEQPGGSPLH
TRBV27	TRBJ2-7	many	ASSLTWMDEQY
TRBV10-3	TRBJ1-2	once	AISESVEGVYGYT
TRBV13	TRBJ1-6	.	ASSFGGRDHLH
TRBV7-9	TRBJ2-7	few	ASSLARGSEQY
TRBV10-3	TRBJ1-2	few	AISDDAGVDGYT
TRBV5-1	TRBJ1-1	.	ASSEQGDNTEAL
TRBV7-8	TRBJ2-6	.	ASSLLGYSGANVLT
TRBV9	TRBJ2-7	.	ASSSDRGPYEQY
TRBV2	TRBJ1-1	.	AAGGYADTEAF
TRBV7-2	TRBJ1-1	.	ASSVDGHTEAF
TRBV7-8	TRBJ1-5	.	ASSSRTDYSNQPQH
TRBV20-1	TRBJ2-7	.	SARMTYEQY
TRBV6-5	TRBJ1-6	.	ASSYPYRGGVNSPLH
TRBV10-3	TRBJ2-1	few	AITLAGDRGYNEQF
TRBV7-7	TRBJ2-1	many	ASSFGPPGGGTYNEQF
TRBV7-9	TRBJ2-6	once	ASSLRPGQGSSGANVLT
TRBV10-1	TRBJ2-7	.	ASTPPSGHEQY
TRBV25-1	TRBJ2-1	many	ASSTGLAVYNEQF
TRBV7-9	TRBJ2-3	.	ASRADRGVTQY
TRBV14	TRBJ2-1	.	ASSQDQARRLSSYNEQF
TRBV24-1	TRBJ1-5	few	ATSDPIGAQH
TRBV28	TRBJ2-7	.	ASSLLGQGNYEQY
TRBV2	TRBJ1-2	.	ASSEGPARGYT
TRBV20-1	TRBJ1-5	.	SVRGEHSNQPQH
TRBV9	TRBJ1-4	.	ASSVMGGQGEKLF
TRBV29-1	TRBJ2-5	.	SVDGRDYQETQY
TRBV27	TRBJ2-5	many	ASGSGTRGTQY
TRBV30	TRBJ1-1	.	AWNDGQPNTEAF
TRBV25-1	TRBJ2-1	.	ASSESLAAGEPYNEQF
TRBV20-1	TRBJ2-7	.	SARRTSEYEQY
TRBV5-1	TRBJ2-7	few	ASSLVQGAYEQY
TRBV12-3/TRBV12-4	TRBJ1-5	.	ASSHEGGLWGNQPQH
TRBV15	TRBJ2-2	.	ATSRGHLGGELF
TRBV7-8	TRBJ2-3	.	ASSFSGQRTDTQY
TRBV5-1	TRBJ2-1	.	ASGDGIYNEQL
TRBV19	TRBJ1-1	.	ASSPVAENTEAF
TRBV10-3	TRBJ1-5	few	AISESRGGAGQPQH
TRBV19	TRBJ2-7	.	ASSAGDAYEQY
TRBV2	TRBJ1-2	.	ASSELRTGIYGYT
TRBV20-1	TRBJ2-5	once	SASDRLAGETQY